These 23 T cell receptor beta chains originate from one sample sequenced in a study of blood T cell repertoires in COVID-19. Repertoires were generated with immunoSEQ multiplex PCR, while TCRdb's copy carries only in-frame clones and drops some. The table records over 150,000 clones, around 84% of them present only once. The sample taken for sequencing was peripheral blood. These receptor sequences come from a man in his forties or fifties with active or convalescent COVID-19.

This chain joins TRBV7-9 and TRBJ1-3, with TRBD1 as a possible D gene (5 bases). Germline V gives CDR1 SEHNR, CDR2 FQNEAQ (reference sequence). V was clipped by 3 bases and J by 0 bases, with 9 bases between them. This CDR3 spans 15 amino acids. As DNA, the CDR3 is TGTGCCAGCAGCTTGGAGGGGTTCTCTGGAAACACCATATATTTT. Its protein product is CASSLEGFSGNTIYF.

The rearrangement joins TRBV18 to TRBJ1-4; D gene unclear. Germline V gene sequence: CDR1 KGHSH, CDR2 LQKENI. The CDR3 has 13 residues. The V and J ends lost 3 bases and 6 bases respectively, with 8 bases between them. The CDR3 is CASSPAEDEKLFF. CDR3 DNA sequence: TGTGCCAGCTCACCGGCGGAGGATGAAAAACTGTTTTTT.

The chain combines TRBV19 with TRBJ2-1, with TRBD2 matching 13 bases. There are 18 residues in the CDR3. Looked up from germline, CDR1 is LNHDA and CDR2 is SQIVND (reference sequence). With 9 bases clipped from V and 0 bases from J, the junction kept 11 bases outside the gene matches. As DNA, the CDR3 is TGTGCCAGCACCCCGGGACTAGCGGGATTTAACTCCTACAATGAGCAGTTCTTC. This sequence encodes CASTPGLAGFNSYNEQFF.

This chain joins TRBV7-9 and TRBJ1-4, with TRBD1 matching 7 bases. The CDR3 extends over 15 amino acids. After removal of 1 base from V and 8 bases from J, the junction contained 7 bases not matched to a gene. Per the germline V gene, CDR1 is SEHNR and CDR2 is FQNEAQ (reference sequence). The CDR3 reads CASSLGRDRGEKLFF. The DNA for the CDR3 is TGTGCCAGCAGCTTAGGTCGGGACAGAGGCGAAAAACTGTTTTTT.

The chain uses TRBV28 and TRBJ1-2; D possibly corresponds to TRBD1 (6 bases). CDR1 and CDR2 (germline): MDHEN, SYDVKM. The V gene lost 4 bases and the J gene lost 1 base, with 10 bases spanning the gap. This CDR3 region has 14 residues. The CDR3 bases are TGTGCCAGCAGTTATGGACAGAGTAACTATGGCTACACCTTC. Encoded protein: CASSYGQSNYGYTF.

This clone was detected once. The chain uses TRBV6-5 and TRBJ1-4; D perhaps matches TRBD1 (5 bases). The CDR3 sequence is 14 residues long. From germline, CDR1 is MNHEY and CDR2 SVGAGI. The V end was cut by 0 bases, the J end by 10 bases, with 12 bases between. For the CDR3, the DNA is TGTGCCAGCAGTTACTCAGTATGGGGCTTAAAACTGTTTTTT. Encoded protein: CASSYSVWGLKLFF.

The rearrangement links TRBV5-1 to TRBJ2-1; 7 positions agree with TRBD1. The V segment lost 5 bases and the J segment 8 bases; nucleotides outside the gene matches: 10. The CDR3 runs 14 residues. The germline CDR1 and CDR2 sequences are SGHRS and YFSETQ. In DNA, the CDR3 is TGCGCCAGCAGGCCTCGGCTAGGGGGCGATGAGCAGTTCTTC. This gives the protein CASRPRLGGDEQFF.

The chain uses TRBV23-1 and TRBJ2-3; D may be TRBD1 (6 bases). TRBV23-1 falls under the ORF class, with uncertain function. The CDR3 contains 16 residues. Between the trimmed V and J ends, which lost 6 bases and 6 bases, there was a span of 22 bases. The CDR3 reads CASSPDRPVGDDTQYF. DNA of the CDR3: TGCGCCAGCAGCCCTGACAGGCCCGTGGGGGACGATACGCAGTATTTT.

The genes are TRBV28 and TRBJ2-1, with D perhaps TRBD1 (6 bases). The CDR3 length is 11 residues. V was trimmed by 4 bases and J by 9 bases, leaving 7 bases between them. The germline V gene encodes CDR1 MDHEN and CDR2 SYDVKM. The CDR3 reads CASSSRGEQFF. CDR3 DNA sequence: TGTGCCAGCAGTTCCAGGGGTGAGCAGTTCTTC.

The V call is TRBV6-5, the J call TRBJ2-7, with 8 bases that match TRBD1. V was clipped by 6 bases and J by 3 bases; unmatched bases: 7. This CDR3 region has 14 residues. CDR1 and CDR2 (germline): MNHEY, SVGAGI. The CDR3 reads CASRTTGGDYEQYF. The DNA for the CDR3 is TGTGCCAGCAGGACAACAGGGGGAGACTACGAGCAGTACTTC.

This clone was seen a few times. The CDR3 region is CASSSGGHLYNEQFF. The CDR3 region has the DNA TGCGCCAGCAGTTCCGGGGGGCATTTGTACAATGAGCAGTTCTTC. The chain uses TRBV10-1 and TRBJ2-1; weak D call: TRBD2 (7 bases). Germline V gene lookup returns CDR1 WNHNN and CDR2 SYGVQD (reference sequence). The CDR3 contains 15 residues. V was pared by 5 bases and J by 4 bases, with 15 bases between.

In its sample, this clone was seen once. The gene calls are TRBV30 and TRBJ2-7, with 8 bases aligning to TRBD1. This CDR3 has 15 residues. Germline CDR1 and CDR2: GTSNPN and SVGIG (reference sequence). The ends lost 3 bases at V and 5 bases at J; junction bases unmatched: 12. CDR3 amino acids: CAWSPLSGGFDEQYF. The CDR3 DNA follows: TGTGCCTGGAGCCCTCTCTCAGGGGGCTTCGACGAGCAGTACTTC.

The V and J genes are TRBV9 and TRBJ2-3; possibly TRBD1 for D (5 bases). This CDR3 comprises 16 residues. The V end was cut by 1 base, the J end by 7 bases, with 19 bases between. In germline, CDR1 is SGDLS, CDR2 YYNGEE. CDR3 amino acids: CASSVSHTGRVNTQYF. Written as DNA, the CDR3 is TGTGCCAGCAGCGTATCCCACACTGGCAGGGTGAATACGCAGTATTTT.

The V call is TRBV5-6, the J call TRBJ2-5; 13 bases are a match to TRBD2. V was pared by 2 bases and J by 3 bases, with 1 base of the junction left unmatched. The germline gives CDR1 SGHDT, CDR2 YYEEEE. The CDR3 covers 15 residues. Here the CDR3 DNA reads TGTGCCAGCAGCTTCGGACTAGCGGGAGAAGAGACCCAGTACTTC. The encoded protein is CASSFGLAGEETQYF.

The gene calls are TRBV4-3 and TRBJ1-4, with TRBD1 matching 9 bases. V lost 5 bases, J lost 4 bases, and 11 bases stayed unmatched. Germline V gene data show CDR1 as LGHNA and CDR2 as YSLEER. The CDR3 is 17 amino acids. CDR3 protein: CASSSDRGLFLNEKLFF. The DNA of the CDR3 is TGCGCCAGCAGCTCAGACAGGGGGTTGTTCCTTAATGAAAAACTGTTTTTT.

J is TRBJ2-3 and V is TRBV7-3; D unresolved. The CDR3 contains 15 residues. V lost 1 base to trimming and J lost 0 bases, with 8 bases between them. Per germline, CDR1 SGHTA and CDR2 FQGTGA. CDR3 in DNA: TGTGCCAGCAGCTTAAGCGGCCGAAGCACAGATACGCAGTATTTT. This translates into CASSLSGRSTDTQYF.

The CDR3 DNA is TGTGCCAGCAGCGTAGAGGGGATCGAGGCTGGAAACACCATATATTTT. Residues: CASSVEGIEAGNTIYF. The rearrangement joins TRBV9 to TRBJ1-3, with D possibly being TRBD1 (5 bases). The V and J ends lost 0 bases and 2 bases respectively, with 12 bases between them. From germline, CDR1 is SGDLS and CDR2 YYNGEE. The CDR3 contains 16 residues.

CDR3 DNA sequence: TGTGCCAGCAGCGTAGAGGAATACAGGGAAAGCACAGATACGCAGTATTTT. Translation: CASSVEEYRESTDTQYF. V and J are TRBV9 and TRBJ2-3; possibly TRBD1 for D (6 bases). The CDR3 consists of 17 residues. V lost 0 bases, J lost 0 bases, and 14 bases lay in between. Germline CDR1 and CDR2: SGDLS and YYNGEE.

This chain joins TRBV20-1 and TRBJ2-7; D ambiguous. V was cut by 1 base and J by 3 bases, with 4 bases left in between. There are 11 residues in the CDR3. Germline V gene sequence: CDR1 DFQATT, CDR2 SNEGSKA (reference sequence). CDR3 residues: CSARVIYEQYF. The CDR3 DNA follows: TGCAGTGCTAGAGTTATCTACGAGCAGTACTTC.

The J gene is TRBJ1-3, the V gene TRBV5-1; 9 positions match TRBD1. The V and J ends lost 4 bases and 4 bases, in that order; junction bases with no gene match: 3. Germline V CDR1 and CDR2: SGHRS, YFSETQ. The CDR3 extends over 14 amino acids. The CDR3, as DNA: TGCGCCAGCAGCGCAGGACAGGGGGGAAACACCATATATTTT. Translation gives CASSAGQGGNTIYF.

DNA for the CDR3: TGTGCCAGCAGCTTAGCGACCGGGAGATTCTACGAGCAGTACTTC. As protein: CASSLATGRFYEQYF. The chain is built from TRBV7-8 and TRBJ2-7; TRBD2 might be the D (6 bases). Germline values: CDR1 SGHVS, CDR2 FQNEAQ. This CDR3 comprises 15 residues. The V end lost 0 bases, the J end lost 3 bases, and 12 bases lay between the germline ends.

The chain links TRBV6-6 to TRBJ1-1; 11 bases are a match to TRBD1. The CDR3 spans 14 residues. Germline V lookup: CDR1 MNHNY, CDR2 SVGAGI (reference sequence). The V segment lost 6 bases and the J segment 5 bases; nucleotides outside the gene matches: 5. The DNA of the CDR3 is TGTGCCAGCAGCCGCGGGACAGGGGGGACTGAAGCTTTCTTT. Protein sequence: CASSRGTGGTEAFF.

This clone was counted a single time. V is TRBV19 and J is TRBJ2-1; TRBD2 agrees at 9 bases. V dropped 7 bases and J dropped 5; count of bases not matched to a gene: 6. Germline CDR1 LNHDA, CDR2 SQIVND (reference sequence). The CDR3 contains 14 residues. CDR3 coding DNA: TGTGCCAGTACCGGACTAGCGACTAACAATGAGCAGTTCTTC. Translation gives CASTGLATNNEQFF.